The clone carrying this T cell receptor beta chain was recorded a few times. Germline V CDR1 and CDR2: SQVTM, ANQGSEA. This CDR3 is built from 13 residues. Between the trimmed V and J ends, which lost 3 bases and 1 base, there was a span of 9 bases. Described treatment: oral pan-JAK inhibitor, 5-10 mg twice daily. The data were taken from a study of CD8+ T cells in alopecia areata. cDNA reverse transcribed from extracted RNA served as the sequencing template. The repertoire was sequenced with immunoSEQ multiplex PCR; TCRdb's copy has only in-frame clones and lacks some. The sample lists some 130,000 clones; 53% were seen once.

The sequencing here drew on CD4+ T cells sorted from blood, taken at week 4, from a patient treated with tofacitinib. The clonotype comes from a human donor with alopecia areata. The V gene is TRBV29-1, the J gene TRBJ2-5; D ambiguous. CDR3 in DNA: TGCAGCGTTGAGACAAGATTCCAAGAGACCCAGTACTTC. Its protein product is CSVETRFQETQYF.